This passage covers 31 T cell receptor beta chains from one sample sequenced in a study of cytotoxic CD8 clonotypes in ibrutinib-treated CLL. Clones were read by immunoSEQ multiplex PCR, and TCRdb kept only the in-frame ones, dropping some. The sample has approximately 330,000 clones; around four fifths are singletons. Sequenced material: PBMCs, taken before ibrutinib treatment. Source of these receptors: a human donor with chronic lymphocytic leukemia.

V usage is TRBV25-1 and J usage is TRBJ2-7, with 8 bases identical to TRBD1. The CDR3 runs to 13 residues. The V segment lost 1 base and the J segment 12 bases; nucleotides outside the gene matches: 8. Germline assignment: CDR1 MGHDK and CDR2 SYGVNS. The CDR3 loop is CASSELADRARYF. For the CDR3, the DNA is TGTGCCAGCAGTGAATTGGCGGACAGGGCTAGGTACTTC.

The chain employs TRBV18 and TRBJ2-7; tentative D call: TRBD2 (5 bases). The CDR3 runs 15 residues. The germline gives CDR1 KGHSH, CDR2 LQKENI. V lost 3 bases and J lost 3, with 15 bases in between. The CDR3 DNA reads as TGTGCCAGCTCACCGACTTCGGACTTAAACTACGAGCAGTACTTC. Translating it yields CASSPTSDLNYEQYF.

This chain links TRBV7-3 with TRBJ2-3; either TRBD1 or TRBD2 may fit D (6 bases each). The CDR3 has 14 residues. Germline CDR1 is SGHTA and CDR2 is FQGTGA. Between the trimmed V and J ends, which lost 2 bases and 6 bases, there was a span of 12 bases. CDR3 in amino acids: CASSLAGGYDTQYF. The CDR3 DNA follows: TGTGCCAGCAGCTTAGCCGGGGGCTACGATACGCAGTATTTT.

This clone was detected a few times. This chain joins TRBV18 and TRBJ2-7; D could derive from TRBD1 or TRBD2 (5 bases each). CDR1 is KGHSH and CDR2 is LQKENI in the germline V gene. CDR3 length equals 16 residues. Trimming removed 5 bases from V and 0 bases from J, with 17 bases in between. The CDR3 region is CASSTRDGSSSYEQYF. Here the CDR3 DNA reads TGTGCCAGCTCAACAAGGGACGGCTCAAGCTCCTACGAGCAGTACTTC.

The V call is TRBV7-2, the J call TRBJ2-3; D is ambiguous. The CDR3 has 14 residues. Looked up from germline, CDR1 is SGHTA and CDR2 is FQGNSA. V lost 2 bases, J lost 5 bases, and 11 bases lay in between. As DNA, the CDR3 is TGTGCCAGCAGCTTATCTCCCAGAGAAGATACGCAGTATTTT. Protein: CASSLSPREDTQYF.

This rearrangement joins TRBV29-1 to TRBJ1-1, with a possible D match to TRBD1 (6 bases). V was pared by 2 bases and J by 3 bases, with 13 bases between. The CDR3 has 14 amino acids. CDR1 is SQVTM, CDR2 ANQGSEA, per germline. CDR3 nucleotide sequence: TGCAGCGTTGAATTTTCCCCAGGGGACACTGAAGCTTTCTTT. Its protein is CSVEFSPGDTEAFF.

The rearrangement joins TRBV9 to TRBJ1-4; perhaps TRBD1 as D (5 bases). This CDR3 spans 15 amino acids. CDR1 is SGDLS, CDR2 YYNGEE, per germline. V dropped 3 bases and J dropped 4 bases, with 13 bases sitting between them. The CDR3, as DNA: TGTGCCAGCAGCGAAGGGGTTCATGGTAATGAAAAACTGTTTTTT. This translates into CASSEGVHGNEKLFF. Supplemented by reference TRBV9 and TRBJ1-4, the full variable domain reads DSGVTQTPKHLITATGQRVTLRCSPRSGDLSVYWYQQSLDQGLQFLIQYYNGEERAKGNILERFSAQQFPDLHSELNLSSLELGDSALYFCASSEGVHGNEKLFFGSGTQLSVL.

This clone has a handful of counts. The CDR3 sequence: CASSQDSYGYTF. The DNA of the CDR3 is TGTGCCAGCAGCCAGGACAGCTATGGCTACACCTTC. The J gene is TRBJ1-2, the V gene TRBV5-4, with D possibly TRBD1 on 6 matching bases. Per germline, CDR1 SGHNT and CDR2 YYREEE (reference sequence). The V gene lost 4 bases and the J gene lost 4 bases, with 8 bases spanning the gap. The CDR3 has 12 residues.

The V gene is TRBV25-1, the J gene TRBJ2-1; maybe TRBD1 (6 bases). The CDR3 consists of 14 residues. Per the germline V gene, CDR1 is MGHDK and CDR2 is SYGVNS. Trimming removed 6 bases at V and 8 bases at J, with 17 bases between. The CDR3 sequence is CASRNRDTSDEQFF. In nucleotides, the CDR3 is TGTGCCAGCAGGAACAGGGACACGTCCGATGAGCAGTTCTTC.

The rearrangement joins TRBV28 to TRBJ1-2; 11 nucleotides align to TRBD1. Germline CDR1 reads MDHEN; CDR2 reads SYDVKM. V gave up 5 bases and J gave up 4 bases; unmatched junction bases: 6. The CDR3 has 15 amino acids. CDR3 amino acids: CASSPRTGGFYGYTF. Here the CDR3 DNA reads TGTGCCAGCAGTCCCCGGACAGGGGGCTTCTATGGCTACACCTTC.

The chain links TRBV30 to TRBJ1-2; D might be TRBD1 (5 bases). CDR3 length: 12 residues. The V end lost 2 bases, the J end lost 4 bases, and 8 bases lay between the germline ends. Germline V gene sequence: CDR1 GTSNPN, CDR2 SVGIG (reference sequence). The CDR3 DNA reads TGTGCCTGGAGTCAAGACAGCTATGGCTACACCTTC. This gives the protein CAWSQDSYGYTF.

As regards this clone: Other DNA sequences from this sample encode an identical CDR3 as well. The rearrangement uses TRBV5-1 and TRBJ2-2, with D hard to call. CDR3 length equals 16 residues. The V gene lost 0 bases and the J gene lost 0 bases, with 9 bases spanning the gap. CDR1 and CDR2 from the germline V gene are SGHRS and YFSETQ. CDR3 in DNA: TGCGCCAGCAGCTTGGGGGGTCCGGCGAACACCGGGGAGCTGTTTTTT. Translated: CASSLGGPANTGELFF.

V is TRBV28 and J is TRBJ2-4; TRBD1 matches at 7 bases. The J segment lost 0 bases and the V segment lost 3 bases, leaving 5 bases of the junction unmatched. CDR1 is MDHEN and CDR2 is SYDVKM in the germline V gene. CDR3 length: 16 amino acids. This CDR3 is CASSLGDSLAKNIQYF. The CDR3 DNA is TGTGCCAGCAGTTTGGGGGACAGCCTAGCCAAAAACATTCAGTACTTC.

This chain joins TRBV2 and TRBJ1-1; D gene ambiguous. CDR3 size: 13 residues. Germline V gene sequence: CDR1 SNHLY, CDR2 FYNNEI. V dropped 4 bases and J dropped 2 bases, with 8 bases sitting between them. CDR3 DNA: TGTGCCAGCAGTGCAGAATACAACACTGAAGCTTTCTTT. Its translation is CASSAEYNTEAFF.

The V and J genes are TRBV29-1 and TRBJ1-1; D is perhaps TRBD1 (5 bases). Trimming cost V 4 bases and J 7 bases, with 10 bases left between them. The CDR3 spans 11 residues. The germline gives CDR1 SQVTM, CDR2 ANQGSEA. This chain's CDR3 is CSVGGYSEAFF. CDR3 nucleotides: TGCAGCGTTGGGGGCTACAGTGAAGCTTTCTTT.

The chain recombines TRBV6-6 with TRBJ2-7; perhaps TRBD2 as D (6 bases). CDR1 and CDR2 (germline): MNHNY, SVGAGI (reference sequence). The CDR3 has 15 amino acids. V was pared by 8 bases and J by 2 bases, with 19 bases between. Here the CDR3 DNA reads TGTGCCAGCCGCGGTGGGGCTAGCGTCGCCTACGAGCAGTACTTC. It is translated as CASRGGASVAYEQYF.

This clone showed up just once. The rearrangement joins TRBV4-1 to TRBJ1-2; 10 bases are a match to TRBD1. From germline, CDR1 is MGHRA and CDR2 YSYEKL. CDR3 length equals 14 residues. The V segment lost 3 bases and the J segment 6 bases; nucleotides outside the gene matches: 4. CDR3 in amino acids: CASSHSGTGDGYTF. The CDR3 region has the DNA TGCGCCAGCAGCCATTCCGGGACAGGGGATGGCTACACCTTC.

This sequence joins TRBV27 and TRBJ2-3; D not resolved. Per the germline V gene, CDR1 is MNHEY and CDR2 is SMNVEV (reference sequence). The CDR3 runs 15 residues. V was cut by 3 bases and J by 4 bases, with 14 bases left in between. CDR3 sequence: CASSFVDSRPDTQYF. The CDR3 nucleotides are TGTGCCAGCAGTTTCGTTGATTCCAGGCCAGATACGCAGTATTTT.

The V call is TRBV30, the J call TRBJ1-5, with 7 bases that match TRBD1. With V trimmed by 5 bases and J by 2 bases, 21 bases remained unmatched. The CDR3 length is 19 residues. Germline values: CDR1 GTSNPN, CDR2 SVGIG (reference sequence). CDR3: CAWVPATVRGHLGNQPQHF. Here the CDR3 DNA reads TGTGCCTGGGTTCCCGCGACAGTAAGGGGGCACCTTGGCAATCAGCCCCAGCATTTT.

The chain carries TRBV10-3 and TRBJ2-3; D not resolved. Trimming shortened V by 5 bases and J by 0 bases, and 9 bases separated the two germline ends. Germline V lookup: CDR1 ENHRY, CDR2 SYGVKD. CDR3 length: 14 amino acids. CDR3: CAISQTLSTDTQYF. CDR3 DNA: TGTGCCATCAGTCAGACTTTGAGCACAGATACGCAGTATTTT.

The rearrangement links TRBV6-1 to TRBJ1-2; 7 bases are shared with TRBD1. The germline gives CDR1 MNHNS, CDR2 SASEGT. The V and J ends lost 6 bases and 1 base, in that order; junction bases with no gene match: 8. The CDR3 spans 15 residues. CDR3 loop: CASSDPGQHNYGYTF. Here the CDR3 DNA reads TGTGCCAGCAGCGATCCGGGACAGCATAACTATGGCTACACCTTC.

V is TRBV9 and J is TRBJ2-5, with TRBD2 identical over 11 bases. CDR1 and CDR2 from the germline V gene are SGDLS and YYNGEE. The junction had 14 bases not matched to a gene; V was cut back by 4 bases and J by 9 bases. The CDR3 is 16 amino acids. In DNA form, the CDR3 reads TGTGCCAGCAGCCCCTTAGCGGGAGGGCTACCCGGGGCCCAGTACTTC. Translation gives CASSPLAGGLPGAQYF.

J is TRBJ1-5 and V is TRBV7-9; tentatively, D is TRBD1 (5 bases). CDR3 length: 14 residues. Germline CDR1 is SEHNR and CDR2 is FQNEAQ (reference sequence). V dropped 4 bases and J dropped 11 bases, with 18 bases sitting between them. The CDR3 loop reads CASSSPDGRATQHF. In DNA form, the CDR3 reads TGTGCCAGCAGCTCCCCCGACGGCAGGGCGACCCAGCATTTT.

This clone was observed once. This chain joins TRBV29-1 and TRBJ2-7; no firm D call. Trimming removed 8 bases from V and 2 bases from J, with 13 bases in between. CDR1 SQVTM and CDR2 ANQGSEA come from the germline V gene. This CDR3 spans 12 amino acids. The CDR3 DNA follows: TGCAGCACTTCGACATCCACCTACGAGCAGTACTTC. This encodes CSTSTSTYEQYF.

V usage is TRBV5-1 and J usage is TRBJ2-7; TRBD1 matches 9 bases. J was trimmed by 3 bases and V by 4 bases; bases with no gene match: 8. CDR1 and CDR2 (germline): SGHRS, YFSETQ. The CDR3 totals 15 residues. The CDR3 DNA follows: TGCGCCAGCAGCCTAAGGACAGGGGCAGACTACGAGCAGTACTTC. Its translation: CASSLRTGADYEQYF.

The chain combines TRBV29-1 with TRBJ1-1; D gene unclear. The V gene's germline CDR1 is SQVTM and CDR2 ANQGSEA. This CDR3 is built from 11 residues. V shed 3 bases and J shed 8 bases, with 10 bases lying between them. DNA for the CDR3: TGCAGCGTTGATGGGTACTCGGAAGCTTTCTTT. Its translation is CSVDGYSEAFF.

The CDR3, as DNA: TGTGCCAGCAGAAGGGAAACCTACGAGCAGTACTTC. Translation gives CASRRETYEQYF. V is TRBV7-9 and J is TRBJ2-7; D not resolved. The CDR3 length is 12 residues. Germline V gene lookup returns CDR1 SEHNR and CDR2 FQNEAQ (reference sequence). Trimming took off 6 bases at V and 2 bases at J, with 8 bases between the two ends.

The chain employs TRBV7-8 and TRBJ2-7; D is possibly TRBD2 (6 bases). V gave up 2 bases and J gave up 5 bases, with 13 bases separating them. From germline, CDR1 is SGHVS and CDR2 FQNEAQ. CDR3 length: 14 amino acids. The DNA of the CDR3 is TGTGCCAGCAGCTTAAGTGGCGGGACTGACGAGCAGTACTTC. Amino acids: CASSLSGGTDEQYF.

The chain recombines TRBV7-8 with TRBJ2-3; 8 bases are a match to TRBD1. With V trimmed by 0 bases and J by 15 bases, 11 bases remained unmatched. The germline CDR1 and CDR2 sequences are SGHVS and FQNEAQ. The CDR3 loop spans 14 amino acids. The CDR3, as DNA: TGTGCCAGCAGCTTAGCTTTCAGAGGACAGGGAATCTATTTT. Residues: CASSLAFRGQGIYF.

CDR3 bases: TGCGCCAGCAGCCAAGATGTGGGACTAGCGGCTAACACCGGGGAGCTGTTTTTT. Protein sequence: CASSQDVGLAANTGELFF. The rearrangement uses TRBV4-3 and TRBJ2-2; 11 bases line up with TRBD2. The CDR3 is made up of 18 amino acids. CDR1 is LGHNA and CDR2 is YSLEER in the germline V gene. The trim removed 0 bases at V and 2 bases at J, leaving 5 bases unmatched.

The gene calls are TRBV4-1 and TRBJ1-2, with 7 nucleotides matching TRBD1. J gave up 3 bases and V 4 bases, and 8 bases lay outside the gene matches. The CDR3 has 15 residues. Germline CDR1 and CDR2: MGHRA and YSYEKL. Here the CDR3 DNA reads TGCGCCAGCAGCCCGTGGACAGGATCTGACTATGGCTACACCTTC. Its translation is CASSPWTGSDYGYTF.